This passage covers 24 T cell receptor beta chains from one sample sequenced in a study of cytomegalovirus exposure and HLA in healthy donors. In the PCR, 60 Vbeta and 13 Jbeta primers were used. Measured with immunoSEQ multiplex PCR; TCRdb has only the in-frame clones, and not every one. This sample carries about 160,000 clones, about four fifths of them seen once, and the ten largest clones take approximately 7%. Specimen: PBMCs. Receptors were obtained from a young woman in good health and CMV-seropositive.

On this clone itself: Germline and junction disagree at one end, which may indicate a read error. This chain uses TRBV25-1 with TRBJ1-4; D perhaps matches TRBD1 (5 bases). Germline V lookup: CDR1 MGHDK, CDR2 SYGVNS. This CDR3 is built from 14 residues. The CDR3 protein is CAPRDGADNQKLFF. CDR3 DNA: TGTGCCCCTAGGGATGGGGCGGATAATCAAAAACTGTTTTTT.

This clone was counted a few times. The rearrangement uses TRBV5-1 and TRBJ2-2; the match to TRBD2 covers 9 bases. Germline assignment: CDR1 SGHRS and CDR2 YFSETQ. The ends lost 6 bases at V and 4 bases at J; junction bases unmatched: 10. There are 16 residues in the CDR3. The CDR3 loop reads CASTMRLAGSTGELFF. The CDR3 DNA reads as TGCGCCAGCACCATGAGGCTAGCGGGGAGCACCGGGGAGCTGTTTTTT.

This sequence joins TRBV18 and TRBJ1-2; TRBD1 matches 9 bases. V dropped 3 bases and J dropped 4; count of bases not matched to a gene: 3. The CDR3 consists of 14 residues. Germline assignment: CDR1 KGHSH and CDR2 LQKENI. CDR3: CASSPGTGSYGYTF. The DNA of the CDR3 is TGTGCCAGCTCACCCGGGACAGGGAGCTATGGCTACACCTTC.

CDR3 DNA sequence: TGTGCCAGCAGCACTCGACAGGGTTCGACCGGGGAGCTGTTTTTT. It yields the protein CASSTRQGSTGELFF. The chain combines TRBV7-9 with TRBJ2-2; 7 bases align to TRBD1. CDR1 and CDR2 from the germline V gene are SEHNR and FQNEAQ (reference sequence). The CDR3 runs 15 residues. J gave up 5 bases and V 5 bases, and 8 bases lay outside the gene matches.

The gene calls are TRBV15 and TRBJ2-3; 7 bases agree with TRBD1. The germline V gene encodes CDR1 LNHNV and CDR2 YYDKDF (reference sequence). J lost 2 bases, V lost 0 bases, and 5 bases had no gene match. CDR3 length equals 16 residues. The CDR3 DNA is TGTGCCACCAGCAGAGATAAGGGGGCCTACACAGATACGCAGTATTTT. It specifies CATSRDKGAYTDTQYF.

V gene TRBV29-1 combines with J gene TRBJ2-6; D might be TRBD2 (7 bases). Germline V gene data show CDR1 as SQVTM and CDR2 as ANQGSEA. This CDR3 contains 17 residues. CDR3 bases: TGCAGTGTTTGGGACCTGGGGGGGCTTGGTGGGGCCAACGTCCTGACTTTC. Translating gives CSVWDLGGLGGANVLTF.

The V and J genes are TRBV19 and TRBJ2-1; TRBD1 matches 9 bases. CDR1 is LNHDA and CDR2 is SQIVND in the germline V gene (reference sequence). The CDR3 contains 17 residues. Trimming took 0 bases from V and 6 from J; bases not matched to a gene: 9. The CDR3 DNA sequence: TGTGCCAGTAGTATAGATGGTGACAGGGGGGGCCTCAATGAGCAGTTCTTC. Translating it yields CASSIDGDRGGLNEQFF.

In its sample, this clone was seen a few times. The CDR3: CASSQVPDRGAFF. The CDR3, as DNA: TGCGCCAGCAGCCAAGTTCCGGATAGAGGAGCTTTCTTT. The chain recombines TRBV4-3 with TRBJ1-1; D is unresolved. This CDR3 has 13 residues. V was shortened by 1 base and J by 10 bases, with 13 bases between the two germline ends. Germline V CDR1 and CDR2: LGHNA, YSLEER.

The V gene is TRBV13, the J gene TRBJ2-6; 7 nucleotides line up with TRBD2. V lost 4 bases to trimming and J lost 4 bases; unmatched junction nucleotides: 7. Germline CDR1 PRHDT, CDR2 FYEKMQ (reference sequence). CDR3 length: 16 residues. This chain's CDR3 is CASSSSGRGGANVLTF. CDR3 nucleotides: TGTGCCAGCAGCTCATCAGGGAGGGGAGGGGCCAACGTCCTGACTTTC.

The V and J genes are TRBV28 and TRBJ2-7; TRBD2 matches at 10 bases. V dropped 4 bases and J dropped 0; count of bases not matched to a gene: 3. Germline CDR1 reads MDHEN; CDR2 reads SYDVKM. There are 15 residues in the CDR3. The CDR3 is CASSWLAGDSYEQYF. The CDR3 coding sequence is TGTGCCAGCAGTTGGCTAGCGGGGGACTCCTACGAGCAGTACTTC.

This chain joins TRBV5-6 and TRBJ2-1, with D maybe TRBD1 (5 bases). This CDR3 region has 17 residues. V lost 3 bases to trimming and J lost 3 bases, with 19 bases between them. Germline CDR1 reads SGHDT; CDR2 reads YYEEEE. CDR3 loop: CASSSQLDTAYYNEQFF. CDR3 in DNA: TGTGCCAGCAGCTCCCAGTTGGACACCGCCTACTACAATGAGCAGTTCTTC.

This clone was recorded only once. The V and J genes are TRBV6-5 and TRBJ1-6; 9 positions agree with TRBD1. The V gene end was trimmed by 5 bases and the J gene end by 7 bases; junction bases not matched to a gene: 6. CDR1 is MNHEY, CDR2 SVGAGI, per germline. This CDR3 spans 15 amino acids. The CDR3 is CASSRAGTGNSPLHF. Written as DNA, the CDR3 is TGTGCCAGCAGTAGAGCCGGGACAGGGAATTCACCCCTCCACTTT.

Concerning this clone: A junction end diverges from the germline sequence, so it may reflect a read error. The J gene is TRBJ1-4, the V gene TRBV7-9; TRBD1 agrees at 7 bases. Germline V gives CDR1 SEHNR, CDR2 FQNEAQ (reference sequence). This CDR3 has 15 amino acids. CDR3 loop: CSSSHRQGPNEKLFF. The DNA of the CDR3 is TGTTCCAGCAGCCACAGACAGGGACCAAATGAAAAACTGTTTTTT.

The chain joins TRBV7-3 to TRBJ2-3; TRBD2 might be the D (5 bases). Germline V gives CDR1 SGHTA, CDR2 FQGTGA. The V and J ends lost 0 bases and 6 bases respectively, with 7 bases between them. This CDR3 contains 13 residues. CDR3 nucleotide sequence: TGTGCCAGCAGCTTAACCCCGGGGGATACGCAGTATTTT. Protein product: CASSLTPGDTQYF.

This clone was observed a single time. The V gene is TRBV5-1, the J gene TRBJ2-1, with TRBD2 as a possible D gene (6 bases). CDR3 size: 15 residues. Germline CDR1 reads SGHRS; CDR2 reads YFSETQ. Trimming removed 5 bases at V and 3 bases at J, with 15 bases between. This chain's CDR3 is CASREKTGVYNEQFF. DNA for the CDR3: TGCGCCAGCAGGGAGAAGACGGGAGTCTACAATGAGCAGTTCTTC. Supplemented by reference TRBV5-1 and TRBJ2-1, the full variable domain reads KAGVTQTPRYLIKTRGQQVTLSCSPISGHRSVSWYQQTPGQGLQFLFEYFSETQRNKGNFPGRFSGRQFSNSRSEMNVSTLELGDSALYLCASREKTGVYNEQFFGPGTRLTVL.

This sequence joins TRBV7-8 and TRBJ1-4; maybe TRBD1 (6 bases). The CDR3 totals 14 residues. Germline CDR1 SGHVS, CDR2 FQNEAQ. Trimming took off 5 bases at V and 4 bases at J, with 11 bases between the two ends. This CDR3 reads CASSLTGNNEKLFF. CDR3 nucleotide sequence: TGTGCCAGCAGCCTGACAGGAAATAATGAAAAACTGTTTTTT.

V gene TRBV5-1 combines with J gene TRBJ1-1; 9 positions match TRBD1. The germline CDR1 and CDR2 sequences are SGHRS and YFSETQ. The CDR3 consists of 15 residues. V trimming: 4 bases; J trimming: 6 bases; junction bases outside the gene matches: 10. This CDR3 reads CASSEGQGESPEAFF. The CDR3 DNA follows: TGCGCCAGCAGCGAGGGACAGGGAGAATCGCCTGAAGCTTTCTTT.

This chain joins TRBV5-1 and TRBJ1-1, with a possible D match to TRBD1 (5 bases). The CDR3 loop spans 12 amino acids. With 7 bases removed from V and 1 base from J, the gap between germline ends came to 8 bases. The germline CDR1 and CDR2 sequences are SGHRS and YFSETQ. CDR3 sequence reads: CASHQGNTEAFF. Written as DNA, the CDR3 is TGCGCCAGCCACCAGGGGAACACTGAAGCTTTCTTT.

This clone has a handful of counts. J is TRBJ2-7 and V is TRBV19, with D unclear. V lost 5 bases and J lost 2, with 19 bases in between. This CDR3 comprises 16 residues. Germline V CDR1 and CDR2: LNHDA, SQIVND (reference sequence). CDR3 residues: CASSAGSRLGTYEQYF. The CDR3 DNA sequence: TGTGCCAGTAGTGCAGGTAGTCGTCTCGGAACCTACGAGCAGTACTTC. The whole variable domain, filled in from reference TRBV19 and TRBJ2-7, reads DGGITQSPKYLFRKEGQNVTLSCEQNLNHDAMYWYRQDPGQGLRLIYYSQIVNDFQKGDIAEGYSVSREKKESFPLTVTSAQKNPTAFYLCASSAGSRLGTYEQYFGPGTRLTVT.

The V call is TRBV5-4, the J call TRBJ2-1, with TRBD2 matching over 11 bases. This CDR3 comprises 15 residues. Germline-derived CDR1 and CDR2 are SGHNT and YYREEE (reference sequence). J was trimmed by 7 bases and V by 4 bases; bases with no gene match: 7. The CDR3 DNA is TGTGCCAGCAGCCCTCGTAGCGGGGGGGATAATGAGCAGTTCTTC. It codes for CASSPRSGGDNEQFF.

The J gene is TRBJ1-2, the V gene TRBV5-3; maybe TRBD1 (5 bases). TRBV5-3 is an open reading frame, and its role is uncertain. The length of the CDR3 is 14 residues. V lost 0 bases to trimming and J lost 4 bases, with 10 bases between them. CDR3 sequence: CARSLEGETYGYTF. CDR3 coding DNA: TGTGCCAGAAGCTTGGAAGGGGAAACCTATGGCTACACCTTC.

The J gene is TRBJ1-2, the V gene TRBV30, with D possibly matching TRBD1 (5 bases). The CDR3 totals 14 residues. Deletions cut 2 bases from V and 2 bases from J, with 12 bases between. Germline V lookup: CDR1 GTSNPN, CDR2 SVGIG (reference sequence). The CDR3 region has the DNA TGTGCCTGGAGTCGAAGACAGACAAACTATGGCTACACCTTC. Its protein is CAWSRRQTNYGYTF. The full variable domain, in which reference TRBV30 and TRBJ1-2 provide the parts outside the CDR3, is SQTIHQWPATLVQPVGSPLSLECTVEGTSNPNLYWYRQAAGRGLQLLFYSVGIGQISSEVPQNLSASRPQDRQFILSSKKLLLSDSGFYLCAWSRRQTNYGYTFGSGTRLTVV.

The rearrangement links TRBV7-2 to TRBJ2-1; D is possibly TRBD2 (6 bases). CDR3 length: 14 residues. Germline CDR1 and CDR2: SGHTA and FQGNSA. Trimming cost V 5 bases and J 7 bases, with 15 bases left between them. DNA for the CDR3: TGTGCCAGCAGCCCTGGACCCGGGAGAAATGAGCAGTTCTTC. Translating gives CASSPGPGRNEQFF.

The V gene is TRBV30, the J gene TRBJ1-2, with 7 bases identical to TRBD1. Germline V gene lookup returns CDR1 GTSNPN and CDR2 SVGIG (reference sequence). CDR3 length: 13 residues. V lost 3 bases to trimming and J lost 7 bases; unmatched junction nucleotides: 8. The CDR3 sequence is CAWSWQGVRGYTF. CDR3 nucleotide sequence: TGTGCCTGGAGCTGGCAGGGGGTACGTGGCTACACCTTC.